A selection of T cell receptor beta chains follows, all from one sample in a study of blood T cells in healthy people across ages. One entry per CDR3 protein, called by TCRdb with MiXCR from the 5' RACE reads. The sample shows about 830,000 distinct CDR3 sequences, roughly 60% of them seen only once. Source material: blood. These receptors came from a man aged 30 to 45 in good health. CDR3s include the opening cysteine and the closing phenylalanine or tryptophan. D genes are given only for firm matches. Clone size is shown for a subset of rows, as once, few, many or a class of expanded clone.

size,V,D,J,DNA,CDR3
-,TRBV5-1,TRBD2,TRBJ2-7,TGCGCCAGCAGCTTGGCAGGGACTAGGGAGCAGTACTTC,CASSLAGTREQYF
-,TRBV20-1,TRBD1,TRBJ1-2,TGCAGTGCTTACCCTCCGGGACAGGGAATGCATGGCTACACCTTC,CSAYPPGQGMHGYTF
-,TRBV7-2,-,TRBJ1-2,TGTGCCGGCAGCGACAGCTACTATGGCTACACCTTC,CAGSDSYYGYTF
few,TRBV5-1,-,TRBJ2-7,TGCGCCAGCAGCGACCGACAGGTCTCCTACGAGCAGTACTTC,CASSDRQVSYEQYF
-,TRBV6-5,TRBD2,TRBJ2-5,TGTGCCAGCAGACCCTCGGGGGGATTAGAGACCCAGTACTTC,CASRPSGGLETQYF
-,TRBV11-2,-,TRBJ2-1,TGTGCCAGCAGCGGACTTGCCTATGAGCAGTTCTTC,CASSGLAYEQFF
few,TRBV10-3,-,TRBJ2-5,TGTGCCCGCAGAGAGACCCAGTACTTC,CARRETQYF
-,TRBV20-1,TRBD2,TRBJ2-5,TGCAGTACTCTAGCGGGGTACCAAGAGACCCAGTACTTC,CSTLAGYQETQYF
-,TRBV6-5,TRBD1,TRBJ2-2,TGTGCCAGCAGTTACTACAGGGGTGCACCCGGGGAGCTGTTTTTT,CASSYYRGAPGELFF
-,TRBV20-1,-,TRBJ2-1,TGCAGTGGCCAGGAGGTCTCCTACAATGAGCAGTTCTTC,CSGQEVSYNEQFF
few,TRBV6-2/TRBV6-3,TRBD2,TRBJ2-7,TGTGCCAGCAGTTACCCACTAGCGAGCTACGAGCAGTACTTC,CASSYPLASYEQYF
-,TRBV18,TRBD1,TRBJ2-7,TGTGCCAGCTCACCCAAGGGCACCGGGACAGGAATGTACGAGCAGTACTTC,CASSPKGTGTGMYEQYF
-,TRBV12-3/TRBV12-4,TRBD1,TRBJ1-2,TGTGCCAGCAGTCCTAGAATATACAGGGACAGGGGGCGGCGGGACTATGGCTACACCTTC,CASSPRIYRDRGRRDYGYTF
-,TRBV18,TRBD1,TRBJ1-6,TGTGCCAGCTCACACTCGACAGGGGGCGAGGGGTCACCCCTCCACTTT,CASSHSTGGEGSPLHF
-,TRBV6-5,-,TRBJ2-5,TGTGCCAGCACGGTCGCGGTCCAGGAGACCCAGTACTTC,CASTVAVQETQYF
-,TRBV20-1,TRBD2,TRBJ2-5,TGCAGTGCTAGAGATCCGGCTAGCGGGGGAAAGACCCAGTACTTC,CSARDPASGGKTQYF
-,TRBV7-2,-,TRBJ2-2,TGTGCCAGCAGCTTAAGTACCAGTCCGAACACCGGGGAGCTGTTTTTT,CASSLSTSPNTGELFF
-,TRBV20-1,-,TRBJ2-3,TGCAGTGCCCCAGGGAGGACCTCTAGCACAGATACGCAGTATTTT,CSAPGRTSSTDTQYF
-,TRBV7-2,-,TRBJ1-1,TGTGCCAGCAGCTTAGAGGGGCTCACTGAAGCTTTCTTT,CASSLEGLTEAFF
-,TRBV27,TRBD1,TRBJ2-5,TGTGCCAGCAGTCCCTGGGACAGTCAAGAGACCCAGTACTTC,CASSPWDSQETQYF
once,TRBV21-1,-,TRBJ2-7,TGTGCCAGCAGCGCACCTAGCGGGGGGGCCTGGTACGAGCAGTACTTC,CASSAPSGGAWYEQYF
few,TRBV29-1,-,TRBJ2-2,TGCAGCGTTGAAGTCACCCGTAACACCGGGGAGCTGTTTTTT,CSVEVTRNTGELFF
-,TRBV27,TRBD2,TRBJ2-3,TGTGCCAGCAGTTGGCTAGCGGGTGTAGCAGATACGCAGTATTTT,CASSWLAGVADTQYF
-,TRBV29-1,TRBD1,TRBJ1-2,TGCAGCGGAGCGGACAGGGAGGTTGGCTACACCTTC,CSGADREVGYTF
-,TRBV6-2/TRBV6-3,TRBD2,TRBJ2-5,TGTGCCAGCAGTCCGTCGCTAGCGGGGGGGCCGGATGAGCAGTACTTC,CASSPSLAGGPDEQYF
-,TRBV7-2,TRBD2,TRBJ2-7,TGTGCCAGCAGCTTGAGTTCGACTAGCGGGTGGGCCTCGCAGTACTTC,CASSLSSTSGWASQYF
-,TRBV29-1,TRBD2,TRBJ2-3,TGCAGCGTTCGGGGACCCCGACTAGCGGGGGGAACAGATACGCAGTATTTT,CSVRGPRLAGGTDTQYF
-,TRBV4-3,-,TRBJ2-5,TGCGCCAGCAGCCAATCTACTAGCTCGGAGACCCAGTACTTC,CASSQSTSSETQYF
few,TRBV29-1,TRBD1,TRBJ2-1,TGCAGCACCTTGGGACAGGGGTACAATGAGCAGTTCTTC,CSTLGQGYNEQFF
-,TRBV28,TRBD1,TRBJ1-1,TGTGCCAGCAGTCCTCCACACGGTACAGGGGGCTCCGAAGCTTTCTTT,CASSPPHGTGGSEAFF
-,TRBV7-9,-,TRBJ2-7,TGTGCCAGCAGCTTAGAGACCGCTCCCTACGAGCAGTACTTC,CASSLETAPYEQYF
few,TRBV10-3,-,TRBJ2-7,TGTGCCATCAGTGATCGGAACCACGAGCAGTACTTC,CAISDRNHEQYF
many,TRBV11-1,-,TRBJ2-6,TGTGCCAGCAGCGTAAGGTCGGGGAACGTCCTGACTTTC,CASSVRSGNVLTF
-,TRBV5-1,TRBD1,TRBJ1-1,TGCGCCAGCAGCGCCTGGACAGGAGAGAACACTGAAGCTTTCTTT,CASSAWTGENTEAFF
-,TRBV27,TRBD1,TRBJ2-7,TGTGCCAGCAGTTTAGGGGGACAGGGTGGGACCTACGAGCAGTACTTC,CASSLGGQGGTYEQYF
many,TRBV29-1,-,TRBJ2-1,TGCAGCGTAGAGCAACAGGGGACTAAGGGGTTCTTC,CSVEQQGTKGFF
-,TRBV20-1,-,TRBJ2-5,TGCAGTGCTAGCCGGGGGGCAGGGGGAGAGACCCAGTACTTC,CSASRGAGGETQYF